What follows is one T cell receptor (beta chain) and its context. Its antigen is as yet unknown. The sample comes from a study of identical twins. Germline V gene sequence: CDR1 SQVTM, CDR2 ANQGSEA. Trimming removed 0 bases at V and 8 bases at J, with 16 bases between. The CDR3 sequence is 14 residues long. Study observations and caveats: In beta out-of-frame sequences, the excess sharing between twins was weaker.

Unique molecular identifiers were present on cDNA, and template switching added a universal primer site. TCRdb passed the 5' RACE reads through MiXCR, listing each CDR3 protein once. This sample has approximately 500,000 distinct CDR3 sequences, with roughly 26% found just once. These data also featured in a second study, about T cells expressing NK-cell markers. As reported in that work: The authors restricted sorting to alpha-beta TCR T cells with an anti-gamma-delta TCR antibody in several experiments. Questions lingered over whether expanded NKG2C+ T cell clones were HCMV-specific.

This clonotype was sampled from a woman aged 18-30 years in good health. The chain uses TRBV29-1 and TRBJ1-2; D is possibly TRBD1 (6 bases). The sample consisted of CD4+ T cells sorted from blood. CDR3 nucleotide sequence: TGCAGCGTTGAAGAGACACAGGGAGGTAGAGGCTACACCTTC. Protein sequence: CSVEETQGGRGYTF.